A selection of T cell receptor beta chains follows, all from one sample in a study of CD8 T cells in Susac syndrome. MiXCR, applied by TCRdb to the immunoSEQ multiplex PCR reads, yields one record per CDR3 protein. The sample comprises tens of thousands of distinct CDR3 sequences, 95% to 97% of which are singletons, and around 0.41% rests with the top ten. What was sequenced was CD8+ T cells from PBMCs. The receptors derive from a human donor with Susac syndrome. CDR3s include the opening cysteine and the closing phenylalanine or tryptophan. The order of the fields is V gene, J gene, D gene, CDR3 protein. D genes are given only for firm matches.

TRBV20-1	TRBJ2-5	TRBD2	CSARDPSGIRETQYF
TRBV20-1	TRBJ2-1	NA	CSATRGDNYNEQFF
TRBV4-1	TRBJ1-2	TRBD1	CASSQDPGGMGYTF
TRBV5-4	TRBJ1-1	TRBD1	CASSLGDRGVNTEAFF
TRBV2	TRBJ2-2	NA	CASRGVSRSPGELFF
TRBV20-1	TRBJ1-2	NA	CSARIRVEDGYTF
TRBV30	TRBJ2-3	TRBD2	CACQGLADSTDTQYF
TRBV24-1	TRBJ2-5	TRBD2	CATSDTPGTSRYQETQYF
TRBV12-3/TRBV12-4	TRBJ2-6	NA	CASSSRGRANVLTF
TRBV9	TRBJ1-3	NA	CASSSRDTIYF
TRBV29-1	TRBJ2-1	TRBD1	CSVGETGAYNEQFF
TRBV11-3	TRBJ2-1	TRBD2	CASSYSGSLGEQFF
TRBV4-3	TRBJ2-7	NA	CASSQARTDSYEQYF
TRBV27	TRBJ1-6	TRBD1	CASSARDRGLSPLHF
TRBV11-2	TRBJ2-1	NA	CASSFGGGEQFF
TRBV9	TRBJ2-1	NA	CASSVVGRSAYNEQFF
TRBV24-1	TRBJ1-2	NA	CATSDPLTGNYGYTF
TRBV29-1	TRBJ1-1	NA	CSVDLGDRNTEAFF
TRBV20-1	TRBJ1-1	NA	CSARDRSYTEAFF
TRBV4-2	TRBJ2-1	TRBD2	CASSQAQLAGGINEQFF
TRBV29-1	TRBJ2-6	NA	CSVDLSGANVLTF
TRBV2	TRBJ2-3	NA	CASLSGLRADTQYF
TRBV7-9	TRBJ2-4	NA	CASSFREIGGNIQYF
TRBV19	TRBJ2-7	NA	CASSDLTYEQYF
TRBV19	TRBJ2-7	TRBD2	CASGSAGGGEQYF
TRBV9	TRBJ1-2	NA	CASSVAEGDGEANYGYTF
TRBV28	TRBJ2-5	NA	CASISQETQYF
TRBV15	TRBJ2-5	NA	CATSRDRIETQYF
TRBV5-4	TRBJ2-7	TRBD2	CASSFRGLAGVGEQYF
TRBV9	TRBJ2-3	TRBD2	CASSVDLGLAGGQTDTQYF
TRBV15	TRBJ2-6	NA	CATSRERAGANVLTF
TRBV20-1	TRBJ2-1	NA	CSAGGAYNEQFF
TRBV20-1	TRBJ2-4	NA	CSARRVLAKNIQYF
TRBV20-1	TRBJ2-4	TRBD2	CSARAGTSNIQYF
TRBV7-3	TRBJ2-1	NA	CASSLIGPSEQFF
TRBV20-1	TRBJ2-5	NA	CSATDPGEAQETQYF
TRBV5-1	TRBJ2-7	NA	CASSLDRGYEQYF
TRBV13	TRBJ1-4	NA	CASSLEGTEKLFF
TRBV24-1	TRBJ2-2	NA	CATSDFTVGENTGELFF
TRBV3-1	TRBJ2-5	NA	CASSQGLYQETQYF
TRBV20-1	TRBJ1-2	TRBD1	CSATWTGGYGYTF
TRBV5-1	TRBJ2-7	NA	CASSLSGAEQYF
TRBV9	TRBJ1-6	TRBD1	CASSEGWDRYNSPLHF
TRBV7-9	TRBJ2-1	NA	CASSLGTASSYNEQFF
TRBV9	TRBJ2-2	NA	CASSVGDKQGELFF
TRBV14	TRBJ1-5	NA	CASSQGGEGPQHF
TRBV6-6	TRBJ2-3	NA	CASSTTGPQYF
TRBV9	TRBJ2-6	TRBD1	CASSGDRSSGANVLTF
TRBV5-4	TRBJ1-4	TRBD1	CASSPDRVGEKLFF
TRBV20-1	TRBJ1-6	NA	CSATFVNSPLHF
TRBV5-6	TRBJ1-1	NA	CASSLSPPNTEAFF
TRBV19	TRBJ1-2	TRBD1	CASTPGTGGGYTF
TRBV6-6	TRBJ1-2	NA	CASSYAEARGF
TRBV11-2	TRBJ2-2	NA	CASKSLVGELFF
TRBV15	TRBJ2-5	NA	CATSGGLQETQYF
TRBV15	TRBJ1-1	NA	CATSRERRDTEAFF
TRBV7-9	TRBJ2-7	NA	CASIRGSGDEQYF